One and the same sample provided the 11 T cell receptor beta chains below, sequenced in a study of molecular identifiers for immune sequencing clone quantification (dated by TCRdb to between 2018 and 2020). Libraries were prepared through PCR. For sequencing, an Illumina HiSeq 4000 was employed. TCRdb took the public reads, trimmed them with fastp at Q25, ran MiXCR for clone calling and kept in-frame beta chains. All rows with the same CDR3 protein become a single entry with the most common DNA and genes. The sample yields about 320,000 distinct CDR3 sequences; around a fifth were counted once. 0.81% of the sample lies in the top ten. The sequenced sample consisted of naive CD8+ T cells from blood, with Jurkat cell RNA spiked in. The cell subset or site label here, explained by the study, means: FACS-sorted CD8+CD4-CCR7+CD45RA+ naive T cells. These receptors all come from a human donor in good health. Some libraries in this study had Jurkat cell RNA spiked in.

This clonotype has a handful of counts. The chain combines TRBV19 with TRBJ1-2, with D hard to call. The germline V gene has CDR1 LNHDA and CDR2 SQIVND (reference sequence). This CDR3 region has 14 residues. V was shortened by 5 bases and J by 9 bases, with 19 bases between the two germline ends. CDR3 in amino acids: CASSGMDPALSYTF. CDR3 DNA: TGTGCCAGTAGTGGAATGGACCCGGCCTTAAGCTACACCTTC.

Many counts were recorded for this clonotype. The chain joins TRBV7-2 to TRBJ2-7; D is tentatively TRBD1 or TRBD2 (5 bases each). V was shortened by 5 bases and J by 2 bases, with 13 bases between the two germline ends. The CDR3 runs to 14 residues. CDR1 is SGHTA, CDR2 FQGNSA, per germline. In DNA, the CDR3 is TGTGCCAGCAGCAACCCGGGGACCGCCTACGAGCAGTACTTC. Encoded protein: CASSNPGTAYEQYF.

This chain uses TRBV4-3 with TRBJ1-2; 8 bases are shared with TRBD1. The CDR3 runs to 16 residues. Per germline, CDR1 LGHNA and CDR2 YSLEER. Trimming cost V 0 bases and J 5 bases; bases outside gene matches: 8. The chain's CDR3 is CASSQDLRGLWYGYTF. The DNA for the CDR3 is TGCGCCAGCAGCCAAGATCTCAGGGGGCTTTGGTATGGCTACACCTTC.

The chain recombines TRBV27 with TRBJ1-6; D possibly corresponds to TRBD1 (6 bases). CDR1 and CDR2 (germline): MNHEY, SMNVEV (reference sequence). The CDR3 is 16 residues long. V dropped 3 bases and J dropped 1 base, with 10 bases sitting between them. CDR3 amino acids: CASSFGGQSYNSPLHF. The CDR3 DNA follows: TGTGCCAGCAGTTTCGGGGGGCAATCCTATAATTCACCCCTCCACTTT.

Worth noting for this clonotype: Being one base from a much bigger clone, this may be a read error. This sequence joins TRBV2 and TRBJ2-7; D call uncertain. CDR3 size: 14 residues. CDR1 SNHLY and CDR2 FYNNEI come from the germline V gene. The CDR3 spells CASGENAGDYEQYF. The CDR3, as DNA: TGTGCCAGCGGTGAGAATGCCGGCGACTACGAGCAGTACTTC.

This clonotype was found many times. The chain's CDR3 is CASSYSGGAYEAFF. The CDR3 DNA sequence: TGTGCCAGCAGTTACTCTGGTGGAGCCTATGAAGCTTTCTTT. The V call is TRBV6-5, the J call TRBJ1-1; D remains unclear. Per germline, CDR1 MNHEY and CDR2 SVGAGI. This CDR3 region has 14 residues. The V and J ends lost 0 bases and 7 bases respectively, with 12 bases between them.

In its sample, this clonotype was seen many times. The chain employs TRBV6-5 and TRBJ1-1; D may be TRBD1 (6 bases). Germline V gene sequence: CDR1 MNHEY, CDR2 SVGAGI. This CDR3 comprises 14 residues. V was pared by 0 bases and J by 4 bases, with 9 bases between. The CDR3 loop reads CASSYSGAGTEAFF. The CDR3 DNA sequence: TGTGCCAGCAGTTACTCGGGGGCGGGCACTGAAGCTTTCTTT.

This clonotype was recorded many times. The rearrangement uses TRBV7-2 and TRBJ2-3; D not certain. V gave up 5 bases and J gave up 1 base, with 19 bases separating them. Germline V gene data show CDR1 as SGHTA and CDR2 as FQGNSA. The CDR3 runs to 17 residues. Written as DNA, the CDR3 is TGTGCCAGCAGCCCAAATCCTCAAGTACTGGGCACAGATACGCAGTATTTT. As protein: CASSPNPQVLGTDTQYF.

This clonotype has at least ten counts. This chain uses TRBV7-9 with TRBJ1-4; TRBD1 is a possible D gene (6 bases). The CDR3 extends over 17 amino acids. Germline CDR1 SEHNR, CDR2 FQNEAQ (reference sequence). Trimming took off 5 bases at V and 6 bases at J, with 22 bases between the two ends. The CDR3 here is CASSPPGRGGADEKLFF. In DNA form, the CDR3 reads TGTGCCAGCAGCCCCCCCGGGCGGGGGGGCGCGGATGAAAAACTGTTTTTT.

The genes are TRBV16 and TRBJ2-3; 8 bases match TRBD2. Per germline, CDR1 KGHSY and CDR2 FQNENV. The CDR3 consists of 15 residues. Trimming removed 1 base from V and 1 base from J; junction bases left unmatched: 1. The CDR3 loop is CASSQYSGGTDTQYF. CDR3 DNA sequence: TGTGCCAGCAGCCAATATAGCGGGGGCACAGATACGCAGTATTTT.

The table lists this clonotype with many counts. This chain joins TRBV9 and TRBJ2-7; 9 nucleotides match TRBD1. The CDR3 spans 15 residues. The germline CDR1 and CDR2 sequences are SGDLS and YYNGEE. Trimming took 4 bases from V and 2 from J; bases not matched to a gene: 7. CDR3 region: CASSIGQGKAYEQYF. In nucleotides, the CDR3 is TGTGCCAGCAGCATCGGACAGGGGAAGGCCTACGAGCAGTACTTC.